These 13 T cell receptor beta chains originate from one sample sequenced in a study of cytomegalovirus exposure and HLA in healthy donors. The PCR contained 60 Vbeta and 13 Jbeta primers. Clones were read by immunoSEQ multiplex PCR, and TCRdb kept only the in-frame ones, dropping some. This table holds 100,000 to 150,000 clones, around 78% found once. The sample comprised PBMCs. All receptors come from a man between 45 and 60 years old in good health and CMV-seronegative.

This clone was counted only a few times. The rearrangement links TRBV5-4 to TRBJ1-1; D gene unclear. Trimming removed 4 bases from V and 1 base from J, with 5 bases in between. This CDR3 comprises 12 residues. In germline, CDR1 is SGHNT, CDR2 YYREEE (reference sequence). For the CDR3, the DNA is TGTGCCAGCAGCCGACAGAACACTGAAGCTTTCTTT. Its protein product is CASSRQNTEAFF. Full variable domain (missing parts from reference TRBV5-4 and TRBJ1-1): ETGVTQSPTHLIKTRGQQVTLRCSSQSGHNTVSWYQQALGQGPQFIFQYYREEENGRGNFPPRFSGLQFPNYSSELNVNALELDDSALYLCASSRQNTEAFFGQGTRLTVV.

CDR3 amino acids: CASSESRGGNEQFF. The CDR3 nucleotides are TGTGCCAGCAGTGAATCGAGGGGAGGGAATGAGCAGTTCTTC. The chain joins TRBV6-4 to TRBJ2-1; 7 bases map to TRBD2. Trimming removed 3 bases from V and 7 bases from J; junction bases left unmatched: 6. CDR3 length: 14 amino acids. The germline V gene encodes CDR1 MRHNA and CDR2 SNTAGT.

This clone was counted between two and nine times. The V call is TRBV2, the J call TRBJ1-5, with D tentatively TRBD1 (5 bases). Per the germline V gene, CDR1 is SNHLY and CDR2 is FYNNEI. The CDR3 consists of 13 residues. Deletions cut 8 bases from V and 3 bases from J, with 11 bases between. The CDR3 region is CASGNRFNQPQHF. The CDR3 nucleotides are TGTGCCAGCGGGAACAGGTTCAATCAGCCCCAGCATTTT.

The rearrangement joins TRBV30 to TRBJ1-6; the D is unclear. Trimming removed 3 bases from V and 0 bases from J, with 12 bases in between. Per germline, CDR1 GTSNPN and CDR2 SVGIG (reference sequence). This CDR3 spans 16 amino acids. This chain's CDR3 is CAWSQDRISYNSPLHF. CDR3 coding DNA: TGTGCCTGGAGCCAGGATCGGATCTCCTATAATTCACCCCTCCACTTT.

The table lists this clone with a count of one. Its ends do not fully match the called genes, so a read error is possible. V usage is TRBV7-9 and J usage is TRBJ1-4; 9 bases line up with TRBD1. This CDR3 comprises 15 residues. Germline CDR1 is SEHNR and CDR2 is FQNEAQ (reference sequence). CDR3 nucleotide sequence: TGTTCCAGCAGCTGGGGTGACAGGGGGGGTGAAAAACTGTTTTTT. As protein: CSSSWGDRGGEKLFF.

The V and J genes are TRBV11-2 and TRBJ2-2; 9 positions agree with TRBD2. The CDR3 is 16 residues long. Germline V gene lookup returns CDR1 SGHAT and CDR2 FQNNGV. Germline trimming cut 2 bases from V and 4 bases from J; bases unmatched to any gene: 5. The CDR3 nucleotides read TGTGCCAGCAGCTTACCCAGCGGGGGGCTCACCGGGGAGCTGTTTTTT. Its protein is CASSLPSGGLTGELFF.

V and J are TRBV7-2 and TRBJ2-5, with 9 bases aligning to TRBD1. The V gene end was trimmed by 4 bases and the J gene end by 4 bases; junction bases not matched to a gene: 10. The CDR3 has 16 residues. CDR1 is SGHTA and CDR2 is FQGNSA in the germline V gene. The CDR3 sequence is CASSSRRTGVIETQYF. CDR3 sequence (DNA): TGTGCCAGCAGCTCCCGTAGGACAGGGGTGATAGAGACCCAGTACTTC. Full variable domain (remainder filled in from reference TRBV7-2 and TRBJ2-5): GAGVSQSPSNKVTEKGKDVELRCDPISGHTALYWYRQSLGQGLEFLIYFQGNSAPDKSGLPSDRFSAERTGGSVSTLTIQRTQQEDSAVYLCASSSRRTGVIETQYFGPGTRLLVL.

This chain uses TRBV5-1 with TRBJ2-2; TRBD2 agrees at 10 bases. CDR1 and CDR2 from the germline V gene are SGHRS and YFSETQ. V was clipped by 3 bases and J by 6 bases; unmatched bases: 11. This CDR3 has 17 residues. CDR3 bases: TGCGCCAGCAGCTCCTCCAGCGGGGGGGCCCATGCCGGGGAGCTGTTTTTT. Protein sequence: CASSSSSGGAHAGELFF.

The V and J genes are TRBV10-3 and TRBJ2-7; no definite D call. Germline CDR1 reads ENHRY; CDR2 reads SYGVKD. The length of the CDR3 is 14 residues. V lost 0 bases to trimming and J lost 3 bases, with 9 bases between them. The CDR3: CAISESGLNYEQYV. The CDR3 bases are TGTGCCATCAGTGAGTCAGGCCTAAACTACGAGCAGTACGTC.

In DNA form, the CDR3 reads TGCGCCAGCAGTGAGTCTTGGGGGGGCAATGAGCAGTTCTTC. Its protein product is CASSESWGGNEQFF. This chain joins TRBV10-1 and TRBJ2-1; 7 nucleotides agree with TRBD2. The CDR3 extends over 14 amino acids. After removal of 0 bases from V and 6 bases from J, the junction contained 2 bases not matched to a gene. Germline CDR1 and CDR2: WNHNN and SYGVQD (reference sequence).

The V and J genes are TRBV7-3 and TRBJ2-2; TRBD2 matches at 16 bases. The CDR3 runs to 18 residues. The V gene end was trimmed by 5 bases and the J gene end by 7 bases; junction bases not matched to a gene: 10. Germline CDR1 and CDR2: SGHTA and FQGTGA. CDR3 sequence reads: CASSRVGTSGGGDGELFF. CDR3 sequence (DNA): TGTGCCAGCAGCCGAGTCGGGACTAGCGGGGGGGGAGACGGGGAGCTGTTTTTT.

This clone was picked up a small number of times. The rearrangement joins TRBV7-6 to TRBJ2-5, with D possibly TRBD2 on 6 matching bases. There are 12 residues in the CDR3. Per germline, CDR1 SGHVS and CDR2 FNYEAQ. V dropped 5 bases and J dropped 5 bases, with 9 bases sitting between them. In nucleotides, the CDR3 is TGTGCCAGCAGCCCCCGGGGGGAGACCCAGTACTTC. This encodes CASSPRGETQYF. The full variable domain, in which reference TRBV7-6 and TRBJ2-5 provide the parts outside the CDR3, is GAGVSQSPRYKVTKRGQDVALRCDPISGHVSLYWYRQALGQGPEFLTYFNYEAQQDKSGLPNDRFSAERPEGSISTLTIQRTEQRDSAMYRCASSPRGETQYFGPGTRLLVL.

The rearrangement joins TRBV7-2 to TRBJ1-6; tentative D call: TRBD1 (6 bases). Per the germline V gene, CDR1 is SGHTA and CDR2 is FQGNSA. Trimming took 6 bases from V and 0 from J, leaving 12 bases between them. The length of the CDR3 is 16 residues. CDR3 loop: CASRHTGSSYNSPLHF. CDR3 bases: TGTGCCAGCAGGCACACAGGGAGCTCCTATAATTCACCCCTCCACTTT.